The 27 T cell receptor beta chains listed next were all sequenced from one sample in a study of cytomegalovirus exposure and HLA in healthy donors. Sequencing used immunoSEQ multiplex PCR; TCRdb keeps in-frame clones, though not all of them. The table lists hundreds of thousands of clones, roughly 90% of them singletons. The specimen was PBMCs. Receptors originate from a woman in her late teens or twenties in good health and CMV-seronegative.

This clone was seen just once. The CDR3 DNA sequence: TGCGCCAGCAGCTTGACTAGCGGGGGGACCCAAGAGACCCAGTACTTC. Translated: CASSLTSGGTQETQYF. This chain uses TRBV5-1 with TRBJ2-5; 12 bases agree with TRBD2. The CDR3 has 16 amino acids. The J segment lost 1 base and the V segment lost 1 base, leaving 2 bases of the junction unmatched. Germline values: CDR1 SGHRS, CDR2 YFSETQ.

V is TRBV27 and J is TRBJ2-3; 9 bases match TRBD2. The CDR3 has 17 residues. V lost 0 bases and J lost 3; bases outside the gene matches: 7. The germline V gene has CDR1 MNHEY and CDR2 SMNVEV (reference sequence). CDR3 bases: TGTGCCAGCAGTTTATCGTTAGCGGGAGACCTTACAGATACGCAGTATTTT. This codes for CASSLSLAGDLTDTQYF.

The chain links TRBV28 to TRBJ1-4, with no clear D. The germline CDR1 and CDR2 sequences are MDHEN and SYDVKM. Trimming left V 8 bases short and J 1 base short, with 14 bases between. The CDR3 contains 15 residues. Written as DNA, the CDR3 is TGTGCCAGCTTCCCGGGGATGAAAACTAATGAAAAACTGTTTTTT. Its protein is CASFPGMKTNEKLFF.

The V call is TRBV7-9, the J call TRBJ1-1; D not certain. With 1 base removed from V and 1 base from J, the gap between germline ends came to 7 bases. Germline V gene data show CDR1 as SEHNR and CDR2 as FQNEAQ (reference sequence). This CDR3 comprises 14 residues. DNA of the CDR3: TGTGCCAGCAGCTTAGAGTTCAGGAACACTGAAGCTTTCTTT. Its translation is CASSLEFRNTEAFF.

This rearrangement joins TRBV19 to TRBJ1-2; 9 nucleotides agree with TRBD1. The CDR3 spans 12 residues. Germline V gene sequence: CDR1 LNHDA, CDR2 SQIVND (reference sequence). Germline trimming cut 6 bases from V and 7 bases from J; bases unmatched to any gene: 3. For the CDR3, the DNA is TGTGCCAGTAGCCCGGACAGGGGTGGCTACACCTTC. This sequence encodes CASSPDRGGYTF. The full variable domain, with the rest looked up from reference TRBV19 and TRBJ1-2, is DGGITQSPKYLFRKEGQNVTLSCEQNLNHDAMYWYRQDPGQGLRLIYYSQIVNDFQKGDIAEGYSVSREKKESFPLTVTSAQKNPTAFYLCASSPDRGGYTFGSGTRLTVV.

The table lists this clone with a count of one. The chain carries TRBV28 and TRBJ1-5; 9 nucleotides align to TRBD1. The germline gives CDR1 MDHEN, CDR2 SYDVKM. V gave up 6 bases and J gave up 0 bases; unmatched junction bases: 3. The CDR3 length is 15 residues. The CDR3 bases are TGTGCCAGCAGAATGGACAGGGGTAGCAATCAGCCCCAGCATTTT. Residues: CASRMDRGSNQPQHF.

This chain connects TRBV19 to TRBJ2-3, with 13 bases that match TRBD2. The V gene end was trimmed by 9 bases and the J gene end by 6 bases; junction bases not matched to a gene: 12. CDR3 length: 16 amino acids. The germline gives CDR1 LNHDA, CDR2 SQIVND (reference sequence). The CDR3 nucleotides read TGTGCCAGCAATTCCTGGACTAGCGGGGGTCGGGATACGCAGTATTTT. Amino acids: CASNSWTSGGRDTQYF. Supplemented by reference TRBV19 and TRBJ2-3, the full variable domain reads DGGITQSPKYLFRKEGQNVTLSCEQNLNHDAMYWYRQDPGQGLRLIYYSQIVNDFQKGDIAEGYSVSREKKESFPLTVTSAQKNPTAFYLCASNSWTSGGRDTQYFGPGTRLTVL.

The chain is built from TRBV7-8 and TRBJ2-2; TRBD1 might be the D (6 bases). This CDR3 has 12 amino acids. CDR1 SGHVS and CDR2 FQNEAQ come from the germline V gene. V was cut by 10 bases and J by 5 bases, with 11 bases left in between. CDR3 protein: CANRQATGELFF. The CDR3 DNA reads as TGTGCCAACAGACAGGCAACCGGGGAGCTGTTTTTT.

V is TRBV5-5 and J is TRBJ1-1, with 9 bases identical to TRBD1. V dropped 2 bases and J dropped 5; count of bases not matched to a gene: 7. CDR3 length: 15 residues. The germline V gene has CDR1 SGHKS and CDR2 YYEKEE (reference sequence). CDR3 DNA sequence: TGTGCCAGCAGCTTTCATCCGGACAGGGGAACTGAAGCTTTCTTT. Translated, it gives CASSFHPDRGTEAFF.

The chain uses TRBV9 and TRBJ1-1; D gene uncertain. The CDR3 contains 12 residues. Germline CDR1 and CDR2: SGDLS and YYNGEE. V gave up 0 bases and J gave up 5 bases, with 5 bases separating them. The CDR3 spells CASSVVSTEAFF. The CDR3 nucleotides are TGTGCCAGCAGCGTAGTATCGACTGAAGCTTTCTTT.

CDR3 sequence (DNA): TGTGCCACCAGCTTAGGCTTTGCGGACACAGATACGCAGTATTTT. Its translation: CATSLGFADTDTQYF. The V call is TRBV15, the J call TRBJ2-3; D is unclear. CDR1 and CDR2 from the germline V gene are LNHNV and YYDKDF (reference sequence). CDR3 length: 15 residues. The V end was cut by 5 bases, the J end by 2 bases, with 14 bases between.

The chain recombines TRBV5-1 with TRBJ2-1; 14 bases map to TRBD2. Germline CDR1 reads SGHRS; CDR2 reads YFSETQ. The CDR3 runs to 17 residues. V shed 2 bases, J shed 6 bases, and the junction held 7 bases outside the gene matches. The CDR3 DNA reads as TGCGCCAGCAGCTTAACGGGACTAGCGGGAGTGGGCAATGAGCAGTTCTTC. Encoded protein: CASSLTGLAGVGNEQFF.

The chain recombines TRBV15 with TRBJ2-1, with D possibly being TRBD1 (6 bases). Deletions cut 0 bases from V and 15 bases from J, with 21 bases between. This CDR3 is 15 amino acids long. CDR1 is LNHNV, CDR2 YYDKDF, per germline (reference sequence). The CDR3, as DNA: TGTGCCACCAGCAGAGATTTGGGCGTCGACAGGATTATGTTCTTC. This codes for CATSRDLGVDRIMFF.

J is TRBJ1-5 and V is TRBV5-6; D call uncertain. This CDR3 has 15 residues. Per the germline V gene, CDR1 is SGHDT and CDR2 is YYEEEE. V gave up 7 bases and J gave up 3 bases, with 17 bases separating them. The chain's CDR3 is CASGPFNSPNQPQHF. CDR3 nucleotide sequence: TGTGCCAGCGGTCCATTTAACTCCCCCAATCAGCCCCAGCATTTT.

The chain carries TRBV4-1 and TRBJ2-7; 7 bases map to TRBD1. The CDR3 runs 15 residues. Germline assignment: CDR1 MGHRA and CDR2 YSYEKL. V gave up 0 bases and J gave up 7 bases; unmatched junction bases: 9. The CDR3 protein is CASSQDQTGPWEQYF. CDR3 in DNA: TGCGCCAGCAGCCAAGACCAGACAGGGCCATGGGAGCAGTACTTC.

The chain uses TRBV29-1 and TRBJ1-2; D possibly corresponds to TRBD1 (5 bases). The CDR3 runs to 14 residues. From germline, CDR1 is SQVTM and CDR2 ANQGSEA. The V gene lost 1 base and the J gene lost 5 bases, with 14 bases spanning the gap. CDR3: CSVEGREGVYGYTF. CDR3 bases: TGCAGCGTTGAAGGTAGAGAAGGGGTTTATGGCTACACCTTC.

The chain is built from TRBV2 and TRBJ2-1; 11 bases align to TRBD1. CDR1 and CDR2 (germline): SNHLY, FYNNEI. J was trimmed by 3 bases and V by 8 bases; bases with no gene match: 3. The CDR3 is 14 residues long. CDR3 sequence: CASAGTGGYNEQFF. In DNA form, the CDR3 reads TGTGCCAGCGCTGGGACAGGGGGCTACAATGAGCAGTTCTTC.

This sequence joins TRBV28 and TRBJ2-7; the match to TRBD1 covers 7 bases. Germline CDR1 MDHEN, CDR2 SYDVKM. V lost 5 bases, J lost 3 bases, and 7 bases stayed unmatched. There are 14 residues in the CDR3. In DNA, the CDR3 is TGTGCCAGCAGTCGGCCGGGACAGTTCTACGAGCAGTACTTC. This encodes CASSRPGQFYEQYF.

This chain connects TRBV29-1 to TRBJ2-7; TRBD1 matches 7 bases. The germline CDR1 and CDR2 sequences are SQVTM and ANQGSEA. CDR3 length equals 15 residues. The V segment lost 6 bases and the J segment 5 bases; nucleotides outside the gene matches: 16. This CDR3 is CSVKRTGIIGNEQYF. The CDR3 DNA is TGCAGCGTCAAACGGACAGGCATCATCGGCAACGAGCAGTACTTC.

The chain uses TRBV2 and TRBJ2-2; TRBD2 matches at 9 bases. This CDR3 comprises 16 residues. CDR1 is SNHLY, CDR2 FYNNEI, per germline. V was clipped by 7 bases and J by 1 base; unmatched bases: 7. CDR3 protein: CASIIIAGENTGELFF. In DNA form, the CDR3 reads TGTGCCAGCATTATAATAGCGGGGGAGAACACCGGGGAGCTGTTTTTT.

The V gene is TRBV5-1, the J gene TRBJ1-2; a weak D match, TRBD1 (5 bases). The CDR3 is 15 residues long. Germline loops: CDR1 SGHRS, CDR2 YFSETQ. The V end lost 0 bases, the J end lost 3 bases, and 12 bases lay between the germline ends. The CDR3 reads CASSLEGFMDYGYTF. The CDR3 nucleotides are TGCGCCAGCAGCTTGGAGGGGTTTATGGACTATGGCTACACCTTC. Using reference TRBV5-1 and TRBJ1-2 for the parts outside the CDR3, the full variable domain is KAGVTQTPRYLIKTRGQQVTLSCSPISGHRSVSWYQQTPGQGLQFLFEYFSETQRNKGNFPGRFSGRQFSNSRSEMNVSTLELGDSALYLCASSLEGFMDYGYTFGSGTRLTVV.

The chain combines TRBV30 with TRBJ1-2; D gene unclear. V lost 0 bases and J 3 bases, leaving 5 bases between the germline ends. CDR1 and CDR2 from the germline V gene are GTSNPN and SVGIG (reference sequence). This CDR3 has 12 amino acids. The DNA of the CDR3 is TGTGCCTGGAGTGTAGCCGACTATGGCTACACCTTC. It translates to CAWSVADYGYTF.

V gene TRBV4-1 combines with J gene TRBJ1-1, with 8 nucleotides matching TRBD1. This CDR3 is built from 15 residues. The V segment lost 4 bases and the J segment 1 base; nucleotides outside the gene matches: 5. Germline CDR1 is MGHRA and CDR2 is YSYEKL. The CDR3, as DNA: TGCGCCAGCAGCCCCAGGACAGGGACGAACACTGAAGCTTTCTTT. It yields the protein CASSPRTGTNTEAFF.

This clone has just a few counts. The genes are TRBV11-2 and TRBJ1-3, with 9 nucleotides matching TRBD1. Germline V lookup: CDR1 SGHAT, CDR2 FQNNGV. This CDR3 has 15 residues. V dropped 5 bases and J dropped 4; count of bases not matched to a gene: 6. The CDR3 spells CASSTGQGIGNTIYF. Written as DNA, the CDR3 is TGTGCCAGCAGCACGGGACAGGGAATAGGAAACACCATATATTTT. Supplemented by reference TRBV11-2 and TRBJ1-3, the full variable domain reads EAGVAQSPRYKIIEKRQSVAFWCNPISGHATLYWYQQILGQGPKLLIQFQNNGVVDDSQLPKDRFSAERLKGVDSTLKIQPAKLEDSAVYLCASSTGQGIGNTIYFGEGSWLTVV.

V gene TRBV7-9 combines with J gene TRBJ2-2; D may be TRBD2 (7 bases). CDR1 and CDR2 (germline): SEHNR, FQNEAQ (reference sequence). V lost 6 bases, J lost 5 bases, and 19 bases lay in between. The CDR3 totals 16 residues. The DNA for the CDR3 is TGTGCCAGCAGTCGTGGGCAGGGGAGGGCGACCGGGGAGCTGTTTTTT. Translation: CASSRGQGRATGELFF. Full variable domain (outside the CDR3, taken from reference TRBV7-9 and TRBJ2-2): DTGVSQNPRHKITKRGQNVTFRCDPISEHNRLYWYRQTLGQGPEFLTYFQNEAQLEKSRLLSDRFSAERPKGSFSTLEIQRTEQGDSAMYLCASSRGQGRATGELFFGEGSRLTVL.

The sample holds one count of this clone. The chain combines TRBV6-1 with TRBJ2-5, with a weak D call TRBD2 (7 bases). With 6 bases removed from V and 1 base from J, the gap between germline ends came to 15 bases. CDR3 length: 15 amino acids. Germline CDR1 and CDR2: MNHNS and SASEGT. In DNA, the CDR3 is TGTGCCAGCAGGAGGGGGGGGTCTCCCCAAGAGACCCAGTACTTC. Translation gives CASRRGGSPQETQYF.

CDR3 loop: CASSPRTGSYEQYF. The CDR3, as DNA: TGTGCCAGCTCACCAAGGACAGGCTCCTACGAGCAGTACTTC. The chain couples TRBV18 to TRBJ2-7; 7 bases match TRBD1. Germline V gene lookup returns CDR1 KGHSH and CDR2 LQKENI. The CDR3 totals 14 residues. V trimming: 2 bases; J trimming: 0 bases; junction bases outside the gene matches: 1.